Detailed here is one TCR beta chain. What it recognizes is unknown. Clones were sequenced by immunoSEQ multiplex PCR, and TCRdb holds only the in-frame ones, with some missing. The sample contains about 150,000 clones, 90% of which appear only once. These data are taken from a study of T cell responses to AZD1222 COVID-19 vaccine. Study-wide results and caveats: Reports indicate that nearly half of spike-specific TCRs are directed at unmutated variant regions. The study found Spike-specific TCR breadth and depth rose after two AZD1222 doses.

V lost 3 bases and J lost 0, with 5 bases in between. The CDR3 runs 13 residues. This TCR was sampled from an adult in good health. This sequence joins TRBV12-3 or TRBV12-4 and TRBJ1-1; D is unresolved. Here the sequenced sample was peripheral blood, taken on day 0 of AZD1222 vaccination. The CDR3 bases are TGTGCCAGCAGTTTGACGGTGAACACTGAAGCTTTCTTT. Amino acid sequence: CASSLTVNTEAFF.